Reported below is one TCR beta chain. The assay was immunoSEQ multiplex PCR, and TCRdb's table has in-frame clones only and misses some. The sample consists of about 72,000 clones, 91% of them appearing once. This entry belongs to a study of T cell changes during pregnancy in multiple sclerosis. Per germline, CDR1 WSHSY and CDR2 SAAADI. The CDR3 length is 17 residues. With 1 base clipped from V and 7 bases from J, the junction kept 14 bases outside the gene matches. The chain recombines TRBV10-2 with TRBJ2-7, with TRBD1 identical over 9 bases. The receptor's source is a female donor in good health, enrolled as a control in a pregnancy study. Sequencing used peripheral blood, obtained in the third trimester of pregnancy. CDR3 nucleotide sequence: TGCGCCAGCAGTGAGTTACCCTGGACAGGGGCAGGTGGTGAGCAGTACTTC. Protein: CASSELPWTGAGGEQYF.